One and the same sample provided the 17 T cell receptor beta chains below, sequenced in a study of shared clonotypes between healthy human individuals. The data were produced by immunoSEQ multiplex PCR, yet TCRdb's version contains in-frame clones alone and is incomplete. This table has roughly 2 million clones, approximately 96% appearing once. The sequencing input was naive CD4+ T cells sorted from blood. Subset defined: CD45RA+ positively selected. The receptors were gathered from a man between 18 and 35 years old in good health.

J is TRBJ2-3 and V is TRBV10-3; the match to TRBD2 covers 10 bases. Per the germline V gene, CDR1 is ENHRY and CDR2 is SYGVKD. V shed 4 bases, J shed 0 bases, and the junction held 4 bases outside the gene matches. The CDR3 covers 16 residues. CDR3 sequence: CAISGTSGASTDTQYF. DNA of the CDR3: TGTGCCATCAGTGGGACTAGCGGTGCTAGCACAGATACGCAGTATTTT.

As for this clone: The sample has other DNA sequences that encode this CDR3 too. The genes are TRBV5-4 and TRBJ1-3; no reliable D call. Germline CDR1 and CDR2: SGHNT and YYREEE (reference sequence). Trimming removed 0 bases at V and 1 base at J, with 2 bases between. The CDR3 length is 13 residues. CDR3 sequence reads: CASSLGSGNTIYF. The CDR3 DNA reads TGTGCCAGCAGCTTGGGGTCTGGAAACACCATATATTTT.

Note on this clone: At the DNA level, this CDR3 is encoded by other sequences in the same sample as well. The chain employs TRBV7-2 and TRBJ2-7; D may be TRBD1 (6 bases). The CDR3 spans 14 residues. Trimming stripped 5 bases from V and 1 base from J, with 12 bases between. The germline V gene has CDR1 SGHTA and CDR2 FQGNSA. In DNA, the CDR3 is TGTGCCAGCAGCCAGGGGACGGGTTCCTACGAGCAGTACTTC. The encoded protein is CASSQGTGSYEQYF.

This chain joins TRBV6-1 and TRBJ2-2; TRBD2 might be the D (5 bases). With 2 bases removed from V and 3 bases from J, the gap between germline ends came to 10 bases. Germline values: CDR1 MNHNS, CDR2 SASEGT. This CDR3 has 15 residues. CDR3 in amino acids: CASSELVGDTGELFF. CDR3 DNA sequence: TGTGCCAGCAGTGAATTAGTGGGAGACACCGGGGAGCTGTTTTTT.

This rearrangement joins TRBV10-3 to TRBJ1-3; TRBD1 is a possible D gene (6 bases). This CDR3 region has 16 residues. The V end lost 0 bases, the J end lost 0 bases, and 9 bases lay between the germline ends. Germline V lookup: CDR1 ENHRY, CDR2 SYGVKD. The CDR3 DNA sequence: TGTGCCATCAGTGAGTCTACAGGGTTCTCTGGAAACACCATATATTTT. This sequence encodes CAISESTGFSGNTIYF.

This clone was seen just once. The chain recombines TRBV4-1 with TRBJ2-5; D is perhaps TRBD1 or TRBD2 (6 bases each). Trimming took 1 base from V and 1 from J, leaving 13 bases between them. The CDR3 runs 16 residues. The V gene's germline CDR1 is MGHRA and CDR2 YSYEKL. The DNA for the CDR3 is TGCGCCAGCAGCCAAGTTGGTGGAGGGGGCCAAGAGACCCAGTACTTC. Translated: CASSQVGGGGQETQYF.

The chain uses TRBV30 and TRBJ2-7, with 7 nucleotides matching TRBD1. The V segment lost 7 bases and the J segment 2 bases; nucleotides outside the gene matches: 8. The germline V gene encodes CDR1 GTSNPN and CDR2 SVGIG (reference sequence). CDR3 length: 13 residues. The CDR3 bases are TGTGCCTTTACAGGGGTTTCCCCCTACGAGCAGTACTTC. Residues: CAFTGVSPYEQYF.

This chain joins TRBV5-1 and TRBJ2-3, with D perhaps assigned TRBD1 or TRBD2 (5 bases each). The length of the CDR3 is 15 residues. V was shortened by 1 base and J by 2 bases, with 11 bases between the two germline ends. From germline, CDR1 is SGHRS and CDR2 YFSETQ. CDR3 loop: CASSLQGPATDTQYF. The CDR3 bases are TGCGCCAGCAGCTTGCAGGGACCAGCCACAGATACGCAGTATTTT.

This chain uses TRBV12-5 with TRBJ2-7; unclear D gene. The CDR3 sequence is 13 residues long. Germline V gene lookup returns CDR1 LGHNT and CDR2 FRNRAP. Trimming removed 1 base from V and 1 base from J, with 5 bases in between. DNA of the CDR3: TGTGCTAGTGGTTTGGAATCATCCTACGAGCAGTACTTC. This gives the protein CASGLESSYEQYF.

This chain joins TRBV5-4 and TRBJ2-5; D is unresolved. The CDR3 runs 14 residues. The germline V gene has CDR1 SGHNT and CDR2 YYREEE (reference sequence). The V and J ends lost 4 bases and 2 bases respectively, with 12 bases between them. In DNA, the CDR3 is TGTGCCAGCAGCCCCGGTTGGGTACAAGAGACCCAGTACTTC. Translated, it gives CASSPGWVQETQYF.

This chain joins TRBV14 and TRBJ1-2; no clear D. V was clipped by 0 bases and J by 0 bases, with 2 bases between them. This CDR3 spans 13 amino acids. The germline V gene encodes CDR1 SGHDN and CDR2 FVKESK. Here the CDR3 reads CASSQEANYGYTF. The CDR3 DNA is TGTGCCAGCAGCCAAGAGGCTAACTATGGCTACACCTTC. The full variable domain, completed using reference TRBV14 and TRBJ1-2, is EAGVTQFPSHSVIEKGQTVTLRCDPISGHDNLYWYRRVMGKEIKFLLHFVKESKQDESGMPNNRFLAERTGGTYSTLKVQPAELEDSGVYFCASSQEANYGYTFGSGTRLTVV.

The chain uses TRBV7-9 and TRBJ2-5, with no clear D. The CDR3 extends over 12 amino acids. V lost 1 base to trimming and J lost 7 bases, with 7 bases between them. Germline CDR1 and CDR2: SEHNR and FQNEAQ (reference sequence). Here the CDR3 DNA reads TGTGCCAGCAGCTTAGGTCTCGGGACCCAGTACTTC. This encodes CASSLGLGTQYF. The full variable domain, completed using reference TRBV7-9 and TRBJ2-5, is DTGVSQNPRHKITKRGQNVTFRCDPISEHNRLYWYRQTLGQGPEFLTYFQNEAQLEKSRLLSDRFSAERPKGSFSTLEIQRTEQGDSAMYLCASSLGLGTQYFGPGTRLLVL.

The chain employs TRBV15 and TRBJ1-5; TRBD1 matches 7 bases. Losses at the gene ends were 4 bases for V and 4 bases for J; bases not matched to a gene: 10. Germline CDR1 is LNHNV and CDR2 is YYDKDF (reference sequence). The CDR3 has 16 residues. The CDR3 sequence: CATSKTGSKINQPQHF. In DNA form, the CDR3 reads TGTGCCACCAGCAAGACAGGGTCAAAAATAAATCAGCCCCAGCATTTT.

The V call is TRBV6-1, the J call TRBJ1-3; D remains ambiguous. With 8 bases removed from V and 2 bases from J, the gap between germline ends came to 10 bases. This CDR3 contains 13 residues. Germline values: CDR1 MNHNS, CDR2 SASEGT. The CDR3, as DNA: TGTGCCAGCCGGATAGGCCCTGGAAACACCATATATTTT. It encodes CASRIGPGNTIYF.

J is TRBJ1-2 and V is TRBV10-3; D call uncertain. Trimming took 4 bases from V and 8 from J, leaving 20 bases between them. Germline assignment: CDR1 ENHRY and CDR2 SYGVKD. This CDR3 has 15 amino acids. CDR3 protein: CAISAGKPTWEGYTF. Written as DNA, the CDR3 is TGTGCCATCAGTGCTGGGAAACCTACCTGGGAGGGCTACACCTTC.

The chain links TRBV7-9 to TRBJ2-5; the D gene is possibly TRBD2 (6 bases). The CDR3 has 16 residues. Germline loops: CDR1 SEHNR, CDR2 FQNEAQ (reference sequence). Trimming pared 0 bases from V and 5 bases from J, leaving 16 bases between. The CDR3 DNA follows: TGTGCCAGCAGCTTAGCGGTAGGGACTTCTGGGGAGACCCAGTACTTC. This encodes CASSLAVGTSGETQYF.

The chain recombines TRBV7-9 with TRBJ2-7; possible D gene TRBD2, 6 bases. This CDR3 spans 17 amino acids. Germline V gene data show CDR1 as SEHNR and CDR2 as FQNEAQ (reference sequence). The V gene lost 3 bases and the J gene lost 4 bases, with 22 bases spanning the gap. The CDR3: CASSFWAGSGGRYEQYF. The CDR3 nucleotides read TGTGCCAGCAGCTTCTGGGCGGGTAGCGGAGGGAGGTACGAGCAGTACTTC.